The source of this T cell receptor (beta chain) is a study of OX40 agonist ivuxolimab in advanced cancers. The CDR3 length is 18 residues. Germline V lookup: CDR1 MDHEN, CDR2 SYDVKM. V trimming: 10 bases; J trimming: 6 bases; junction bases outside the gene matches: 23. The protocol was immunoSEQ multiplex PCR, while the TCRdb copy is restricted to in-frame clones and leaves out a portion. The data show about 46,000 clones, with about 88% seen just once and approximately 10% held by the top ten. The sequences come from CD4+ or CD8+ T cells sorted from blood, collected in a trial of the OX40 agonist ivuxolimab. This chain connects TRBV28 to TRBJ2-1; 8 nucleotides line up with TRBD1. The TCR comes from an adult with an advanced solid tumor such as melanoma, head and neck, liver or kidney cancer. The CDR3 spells CAIIPSGTGNPSGNEQFF. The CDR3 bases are TGTGCCATCATACCCTCCGGGACAGGCAACCCCTCGGGCAATGAGCAGTTCTTC. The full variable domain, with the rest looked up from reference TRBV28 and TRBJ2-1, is DVKVTQSSRYLVKRTGEKVFLECVQDMDHENMFWYRQDPGLGLRLIYFSYDVKMKEKGDIPEGYSVSREKKERFSLILESASTNQTSMYLCAIIPSGTGNPSGNEQFFGPGTRLTVL.